This TCR beta chain was recovered during a study of cytotoxic CD8 clonotypes in ibrutinib-treated CLL. On the study more broadly: With a range of 6 to 36, the median treatment time before response samples were taken was over 9 months.

Profiled with immunoSEQ multiplex PCR; TCRdb holds only in-frame clones, not every one. The sample consists of about 200,000 clones, roughly three quarters of them appearing once. This CDR3 has 16 amino acids. Unmatched junction bases numbered 6, after V lost 4 bases and J lost 1 base. Germline values: CDR1 SGHAT, CDR2 FQNNGV. The source was PBMCs, collected after 12 months of ibrutinib treatment. This chain links TRBV11-2 with TRBJ2-1; 8 bases line up with TRBD2. The receptor comes from a human donor with chronic lymphocytic leukemia. This CDR3 reads CASSSPLAGSYNEQFF. The CDR3 DNA sequence: TGTGCCAGCAGCTCCCCTTTAGCGGGATCCTACAATGAGCAGTTCTTC. Looking up the rest from reference TRBV11-2 and TRBJ2-1 gives the full variable domain: EAGVAQSPRYKIIEKRQSVAFWCNPISGHATLYWYQQILGQGPKLLIQFQNNGVVDDSQLPKDRFSAERLKGVDSTLKIQPAKLEDSAVYLCASSSPLAGSYNEQFFGPGTRLTVL.